The next 2 T cell receptor beta chains were all read from a single sample in a study of OX40 agonist ivuxolimab in advanced cancers. Library generation was performed with the immunoSEQ multiplex PCR assay. The immuneACCESS repertoire file appears here via TCRdb, limited to in-frame rearrangements. These files lack a portion of the clones; in checked studies, under half of the deficit traces to unresolved V genes, and the cause of the others is not known. The sample table shows about 84,000 clones, and roughly nine tenths are seen once. The top ten clonotypes cover about 0.2% of the sample. This specimen consisted of CD4+ or CD8+ T cells sorted from blood, obtained in a trial of the OX40 agonist ivuxolimab. The receptors shown here come from an adult with an advanced solid tumor such as melanoma, head and neck, liver or kidney cancer.

The CDR3 DNA is TGCGCCAGCAGCATCGGACTAGAATCCACAGATACGCAGTATTTT. Its translation: CASSIGLESTDTQYF. V usage is TRBV5-1 and J usage is TRBJ2-3, with 7 bases aligning to TRBD2. Germline trimming cut 4 bases from V and 2 bases from J; bases unmatched to any gene: 7. Germline lookup yields CDR1 SGHRS and CDR2 YFSETQ. This CDR3 has 15 residues.

Comment on this clone: The junction shows a germline mismatch at one end, possibly a read error. The J gene is TRBJ1-2, the V gene TRBV5-4; 8 positions agree with TRBD1. The germline V gene encodes CDR1 SGHNT and CDR2 YYREEE (reference sequence). The CDR3 has 14 amino acids. CDR3: CASSLAVPGQATLF. The CDR3 DNA sequence: TGTGCCAGCAGCTTGGCCGTACCGGGACAGGCGACACTCTTC. Based on the CDR3 plus reference TRBV5-4 and TRBJ1-2, the full variable domain is ETGVTQSPTHLIKTRGQQVTLRCSSQSGHNTVSWYQQALGQGPQFIFQYYREEENGRGNFPPRFSGLQFPNYSSELNVNALELDDSALYLCASSLAVPGQATLFGSGTRLTVV.